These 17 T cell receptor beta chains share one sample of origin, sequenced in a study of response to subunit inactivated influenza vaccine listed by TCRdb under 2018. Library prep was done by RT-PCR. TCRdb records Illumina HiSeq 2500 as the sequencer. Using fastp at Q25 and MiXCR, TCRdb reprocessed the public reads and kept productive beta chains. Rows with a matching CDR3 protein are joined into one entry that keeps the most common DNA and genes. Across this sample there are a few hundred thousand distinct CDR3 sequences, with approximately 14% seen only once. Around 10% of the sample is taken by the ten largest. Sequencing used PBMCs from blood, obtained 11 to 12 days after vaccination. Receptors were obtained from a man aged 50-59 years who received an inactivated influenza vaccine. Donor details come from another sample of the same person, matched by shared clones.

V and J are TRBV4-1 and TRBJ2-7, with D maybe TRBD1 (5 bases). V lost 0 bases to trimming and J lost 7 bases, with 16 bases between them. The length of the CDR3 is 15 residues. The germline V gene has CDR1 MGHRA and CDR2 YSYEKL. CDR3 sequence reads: CASSQDMTYAGEQYF. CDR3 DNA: TGCGCCAGCAGCCAAGATATGACCTACGCAGGGGAGCAGTACTTC.

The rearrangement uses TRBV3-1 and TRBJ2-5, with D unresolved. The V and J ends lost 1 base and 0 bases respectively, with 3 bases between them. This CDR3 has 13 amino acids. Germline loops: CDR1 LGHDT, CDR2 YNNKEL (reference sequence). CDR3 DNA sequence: TGTGCCAGCAGCCAAGGGTACCAAGAGACCCAGTACTTC. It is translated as CASSQGYQETQYF.

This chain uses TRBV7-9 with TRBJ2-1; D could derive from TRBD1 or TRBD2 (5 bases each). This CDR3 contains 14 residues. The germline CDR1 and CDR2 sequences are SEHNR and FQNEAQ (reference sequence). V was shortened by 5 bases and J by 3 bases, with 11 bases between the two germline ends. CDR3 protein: CASSGTEGYNEQFF. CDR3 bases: TGTGCCAGCAGCGGGACCGAGGGCTACAATGAGCAGTTCTTC.

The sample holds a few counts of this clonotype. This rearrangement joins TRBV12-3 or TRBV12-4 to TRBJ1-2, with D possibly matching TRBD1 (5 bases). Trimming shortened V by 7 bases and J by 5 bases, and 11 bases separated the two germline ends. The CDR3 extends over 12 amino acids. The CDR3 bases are TGTGCCAGCACCAAAGAGGGGTATGGCTACACCTTC. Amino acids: CASTKEGYGYTF.

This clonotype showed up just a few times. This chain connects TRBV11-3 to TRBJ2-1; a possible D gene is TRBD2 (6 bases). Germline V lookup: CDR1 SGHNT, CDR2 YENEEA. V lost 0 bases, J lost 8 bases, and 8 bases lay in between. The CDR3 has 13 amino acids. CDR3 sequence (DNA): TGTGCCAGCAGCTTAGATCCGGGGGATGAGCAGTTCTTC. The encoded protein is CASSLDPGDEQFF.

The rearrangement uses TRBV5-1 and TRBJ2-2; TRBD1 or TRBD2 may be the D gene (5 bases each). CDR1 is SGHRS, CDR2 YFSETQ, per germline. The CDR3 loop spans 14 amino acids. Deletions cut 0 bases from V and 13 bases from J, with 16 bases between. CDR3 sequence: CASSLARARGSLFF. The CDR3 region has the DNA TGCGCCAGCAGCTTGGCCAGGGCTCGGGGATCGCTGTTTTTT.

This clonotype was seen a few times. The CDR3 loop is CASSPGQGSRNTIYF. The CDR3 coding sequence is TGTGCCAGCTCACCGGGACAGGGCTCTCGGAACACCATATATTTT. The gene calls are TRBV18 and TRBJ1-3; 9 nucleotides agree with TRBD1. Germline trimming cut 3 bases from V and 7 bases from J; bases unmatched to any gene: 7. Germline lookup yields CDR1 KGHSH and CDR2 LQKENI. This CDR3 spans 15 amino acids. Based on the CDR3 plus reference TRBV18 and TRBJ1-3, the full variable domain is NAGVMQNPRHLVRRRGQEARLRCSPMKGHSHVYWYRQLPEEGLKFMVYLQKENIIDESGMPKERFSAEFPKEGPSILRIQQVVRGDSAAYFCASSPGQGSRNTIYFGEGSWLTVV.

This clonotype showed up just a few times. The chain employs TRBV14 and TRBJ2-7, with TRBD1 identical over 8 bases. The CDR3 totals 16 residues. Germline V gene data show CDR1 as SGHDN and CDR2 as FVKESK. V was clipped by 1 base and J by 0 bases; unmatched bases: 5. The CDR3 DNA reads TGTGCCAGCAGCCAAGTTCCCGGACAGGGCTCCTACGAGCAGTACTTC. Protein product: CASSQVPGQGSYEQYF.

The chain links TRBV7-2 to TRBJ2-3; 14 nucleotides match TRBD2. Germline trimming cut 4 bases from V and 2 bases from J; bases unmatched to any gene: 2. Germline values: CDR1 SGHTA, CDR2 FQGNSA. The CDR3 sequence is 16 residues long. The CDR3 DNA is TGTGCCAGCAGCTGGGGACTAGCGGGAGTCACAGATACGCAGTATTTT. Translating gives CASSWGLAGVTDTQYF.

CDR3 DNA sequence: TGTGCCAGCAATCCAGGACACACATCCTACGAGCAGTACTTC. It specifies CASNPGHTSYEQYF. The J gene is TRBJ2-7, the V gene TRBV28; possibly TRBD1 for D (5 bases). The V gene lost 7 bases and the J gene lost 1 base, with 14 bases spanning the gap. The germline gives CDR1 MDHEN, CDR2 SYDVKM. This CDR3 is built from 14 residues.

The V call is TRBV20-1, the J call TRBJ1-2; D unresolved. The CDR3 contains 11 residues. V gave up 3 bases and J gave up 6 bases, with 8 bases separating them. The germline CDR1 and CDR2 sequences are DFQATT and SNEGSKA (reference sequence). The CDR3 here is CSASPGHGYTF. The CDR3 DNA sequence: TGCAGTGCTAGTCCGGGTCATGGCTACACCTTC.

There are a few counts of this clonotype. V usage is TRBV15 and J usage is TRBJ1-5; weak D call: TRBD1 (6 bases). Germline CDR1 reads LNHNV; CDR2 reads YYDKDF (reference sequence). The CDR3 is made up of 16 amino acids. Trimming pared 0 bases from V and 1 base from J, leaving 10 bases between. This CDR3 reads CATSREGQGSNQPQHF. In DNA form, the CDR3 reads TGTGCCACCAGCAGAGAGGGCCAGGGGAGCAATCAGCCCCAGCATTTT.

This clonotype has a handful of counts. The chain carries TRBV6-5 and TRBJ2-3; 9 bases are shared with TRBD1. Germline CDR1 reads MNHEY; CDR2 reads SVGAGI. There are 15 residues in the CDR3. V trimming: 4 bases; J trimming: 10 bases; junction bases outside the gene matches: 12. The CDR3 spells CASSSVPGQGSPQYF. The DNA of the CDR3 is TGTGCCAGCAGTTCTGTCCCGGGACAGGGAAGTCCGCAGTATTTT.

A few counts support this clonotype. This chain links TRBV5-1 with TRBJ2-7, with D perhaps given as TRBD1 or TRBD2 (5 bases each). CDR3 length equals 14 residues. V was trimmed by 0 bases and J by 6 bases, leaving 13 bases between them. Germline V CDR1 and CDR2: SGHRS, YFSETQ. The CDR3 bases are TGCGCCAGCAGCTTGGCGTCAGGGACGGGCGAGCAGTACTTC. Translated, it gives CASSLASGTGEQYF.

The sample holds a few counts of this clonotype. The CDR3 protein is CASSGAGTRTEQFF. DNA for the CDR3: TGTGCCAGCAGTGGAGCCGGGACCCGTACTGAGCAGTTCTTC. The chain carries TRBV25-1 and TRBJ2-1; D tentatively fits TRBD1 or TRBD2 (5 bases each). CDR1 is MGHDK, CDR2 SYGVNS, per germline. CDR3 length: 14 residues. The V and J ends lost 4 bases and 9 bases respectively, with 16 bases between them. Looking up the rest from reference TRBV25-1 and TRBJ2-1 gives the full variable domain: EADIYQTPRYLVIGTGKKITLECSQTMGHDKMYWYQQDPGMELHLIHYSYGVNSTEKGDLSSESTVSRIRTEHFPLTLESARPSHTSQYLCASSGAGTRTEQFFGPGTRLTVL.

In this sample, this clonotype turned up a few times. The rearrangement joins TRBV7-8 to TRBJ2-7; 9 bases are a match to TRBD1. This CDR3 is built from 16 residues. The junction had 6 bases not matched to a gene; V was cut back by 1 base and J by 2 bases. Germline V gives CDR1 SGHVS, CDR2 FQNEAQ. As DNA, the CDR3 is TGTGCCAGCAGCTTAGAATCCGGGACAGGGACCTACGAGCAGTACTTC. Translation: CASSLESGTGTYEQYF.

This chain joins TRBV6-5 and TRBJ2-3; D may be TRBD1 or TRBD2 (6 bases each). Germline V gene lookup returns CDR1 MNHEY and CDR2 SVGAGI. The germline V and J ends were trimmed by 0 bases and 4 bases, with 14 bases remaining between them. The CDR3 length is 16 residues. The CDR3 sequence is CASSYSKGGPSDTQYF. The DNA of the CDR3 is TGTGCCAGCAGTTACTCGAAGGGGGGCCCCTCAGATACGCAGTATTTT.